This TCR beta chain was recovered during a study of cytomegalovirus exposure and HLA in healthy donors. PCR used 60 Vbeta primers and 13 Jbeta primers. TCRdb's copy holds only in-frame clones and misses some; the assay was immunoSEQ multiplex PCR. The sample records over 100,000 clones, more than 75% being singletons. The receptor was derived from a woman aged 30 to 39 in good health and CMV-seronegative. The specimen was PBMCs.

CDR3 sequence: CAIRTDRVDEQYF. CDR3 in DNA: TGTGCCATCAGGACGGACAGGGTCGACGAGCAGTACTTC. The chain joins TRBV10-3 to TRBJ2-7; 8 bases line up with TRBD1. The CDR3 extends over 13 amino acids. Germline V CDR1 and CDR2: ENHRY, SYGVKD. V lost 6 bases and J lost 5; bases outside the gene matches: 6.